The clone carrying this T cell receptor beta chain was observed a single time. Its antigen remains unidentified. The protocol was immunoSEQ multiplex PCR, while the TCRdb copy is restricted to in-frame clones and leaves out a portion. Found here are 45,000 to 50,000 clones, 75% to 85% of them singletons; the top ten hold about 1.9%. This entry belongs to a study of OX40 agonist ivuxolimab in advanced cancers. Background on the study: Patients got intravenous ivuxolimab at 0.01 to 10 mg/kg every 2 weeks.

Study-level results: Dosing at 0.1 to 3.0 mg/kg was accompanied by clonal expansion of CD4+ and CD8+ blood T cells by week 6.

Trimming removed 1 base at V and 3 bases at J, with 7 bases between. CDR1 and CDR2 from the germline V gene are SGHVS and FNYEAQ. This CDR3 region has 15 residues. The sample consisted of CD4+ or CD8+ T cells sorted from blood, taken in a trial of the OX40 agonist ivuxolimab. This sequence joins TRBV7-6 and TRBJ2-6, with D uncertain. The receptor was isolated from an adult with an advanced solid tumor such as melanoma, head and neck, liver or kidney cancer. CDR3 sequence: CASSLGSRGANVLTF. The CDR3 DNA sequence: TGTGCCAGCAGCTTAGGGTCTCGTGGGGCCAACGTCCTGACTTTC.